Listed below are T cell receptor beta chains from one sample, sequenced in a study of glioma-infiltrating T cells after dendritic cell vaccination. Data came from immunoSEQ multiplex PCR; TCRdb stores just in-frame clones and leaves some out. Counted here are more than 95,000 clones, 80% occurring once; the ten biggest clones make up roughly 5.9%. The source was blood, collected after dendritic cell vaccination. The source is a human donor with glioblastoma. CDR3s leave out the opening cysteine and the closing phenylalanine or tryptophan.

TRBJ1-2,TRBV28,ASSLGSYGYT
TRBJ2-2,TRBV21-1,ASSNGRPRAENTGELF
TRBJ1-5,TRBV5-6,ASSRTTGNNQPQH
TRBJ2-5,TRBV7-6,ASSQTSGGQETQY
TRBJ2-5,TRBV27,ASSLRGGPAETQY
TRBJ2-7,TRBV5-1,ASSLAGTSYEQY
TRBJ1-2,TRBV19,ATVNSVGVPWGYT
TRBJ2-5,TRBV9,ASTRDNGETQY
TRBJ1-1,TRBV6-1,ASRQGSVGTEAF
TRBJ2-3,TRBV28,ASSPTSSSTDTQY
TRBJ2-1,TRBV4-1,ASSQESGAYNEQF
TRBJ1-2,TRBV4-1,ASSQGGFGGYT
TRBJ2-7,TRBV10-3,AISGSGTAGTSGYYEQY
TRBJ2-7,TRBV7-2,ASSLSIGSSYEQY
TRBJ1-1,TRBV28,ASSLGAVSEAF
TRBJ2-7,TRBV25-1,ASSKRTSGGYEQY
TRBJ2-5,TRBV4-1,ASSQEGGGGQTQY
TRBJ2-7,TRBV7-8,ASSPNPRRTYEQY
TRBJ1-2,TRBV20-1,SARSYGYT
TRBJ2-3,TRBV2,ASTLPSGGTDTQY
TRBJ1-6,TRBV4-1,ASSQGTTGFSPLH
TRBJ2-1,TRBV7-9,ASSVGGNNEQF
TRBJ2-3,TRBV2,ASSFDWTDTQY
TRBJ2-7,TRBV6-5,ASSERGAGEQY
TRBJ1-2,TRBV11-2,ASSPGPGNYGYT
TRBJ1-1,TRBV28,ATLPYLGGRGTEAF
TRBJ2-3,TRBV19,ASSMVGVGGTQY
TRBJ1-2,TRBV19,ASSVDRERGGYT
TRBJ2-7,TRBV5-1,ASSLTFSYEQY
TRBJ2-1,TRBV19,ASSTMAPYNEQF
TRBJ2-1,TRBV6-1,ASRGVAGGYNEQF
TRBJ2-7,TRBV2,ASSGDYEQY
TRBJ2-7,TRBV7-9,ASSSYRQGNNEQY
TRBJ2-1,TRBV5-4,ASSLDGPSYNEQF
TRBJ2-1,TRBV5-4,ASSPRDRPRNEQF
TRBJ1-2,TRBV28,ASSLFQGSIGYT
TRBJ2-3,TRBV2,ASRRQGSTGTQY
TRBJ1-5,TRBV7-8,ASSPWTGYSNQPQH
TRBJ1-2,TRBV11-2,ASSLYEHWNYGYT
TRBJ2-1,TRBV5-1,ASSTAGTSGYNEQF
TRBJ2-1,TRBV7-9,ASSFGGIYEQF
TRBJ1-5,TRBV5-8,ASSTGGVGNQPQH
TRBJ2-7,TRBV29-1,SAQSRQGSEQY
TRBJ1-1,TRBV6-1,ASSWTVDTEAF
TRBJ1-5,TRBV2,ASRERQGDGQPQH
TRBJ2-7,TRBV29-1,SVETEINYEQY
TRBJ1-2,TRBV6-5,ASRWTGGAYGYT
TRBJ2-1,TRBV6-1,ASSLLAYGEQF
TRBJ2-7,TRBV6-1,ASVTSGSGEQY
TRBJ2-7,TRBV25-1,ASRRGLADSYEQY
TRBJ1-6,TRBV14,ASSQTGLAPLH
TRBJ1-2,TRBV5-1,ASSLAGDRTGYT
TRBJ2-7,TRBV15,ATSRGPGQGTSGRSYEQY